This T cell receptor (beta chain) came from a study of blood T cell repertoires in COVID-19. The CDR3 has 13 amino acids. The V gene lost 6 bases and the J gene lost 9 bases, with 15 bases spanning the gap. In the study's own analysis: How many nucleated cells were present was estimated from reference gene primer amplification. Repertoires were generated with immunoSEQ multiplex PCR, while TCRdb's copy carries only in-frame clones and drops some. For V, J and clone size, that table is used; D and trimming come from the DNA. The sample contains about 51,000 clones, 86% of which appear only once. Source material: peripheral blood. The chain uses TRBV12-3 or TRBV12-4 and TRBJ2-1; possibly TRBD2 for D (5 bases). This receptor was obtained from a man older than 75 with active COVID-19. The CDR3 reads CASSRTDLREQFF. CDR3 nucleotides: TGTGCCAGCAGCCGGACTGACCTGCGTGAGCAGTTCTTC.